This T cell receptor (beta chain) originates from a study of blood T cell repertoires in COVID-19 (dated by TCRdb to about 2020). At the level of the whole study: Samples covering the acute and convalescent phases of COVID-19 were provided by collaborators in the United States, Italy and Spain. The sample metadata nearly always contained a de-identified subject ID, COVID-19 status, age in years and sex. The prospective study material was composed of cDNA or gDNA derived from T cells, B-cell-depleted T cells, or PBMCs. Subjects who had been exposed to COVID-19, were actively infected with it, or had recovered from it provided the deeply sampled blood TCRbeta repertoires that made up the dataset. Where available, HLA class I and class II types were taken from metadata supplied by the sample provider and were not determined by assay-based typing. The repertoires were released in a freely available public database meant as a resource for research on the immune response to SARS-CoV-2. Samples came from the ongoing ImmuneRACE study (first 160 participants) plus 1,254 subjects from 6 global collaborators.

The immunoSEQ Assay, a bias-controlled multiplex PCR, was used to amplify TCRbeta CDR3 regions from genomic DNA. In the source study's methods: Nucleated cell counts per sample were estimated from amplification of reference gene primers within the assay. Sequence reads were collapsed and filtered to measure the absolute abundance of every unique TCRbeta CDR3 rearrangement. Productive Simpson clonality was computed per sample as the square root of Simpson's diversity index over productive rearrangements. TCRdb stores this immuneACCESS table with in-frame sequences only. Part of the clones is absent; in the studies checked, under half of the shortfall reflects unresolved V genes, and no reason is known for the rest. V, J and clone size are taken as reported in that table, and D and trimming were inferred from the DNA itself. Across this sample there are tens of thousands of clones, with about 90% seen only once. The ten top clones hold 3.5% of the sample.

CDR1 LNHNV and CDR2 YYDKDF were looked up in the germline V gene (reference sequence). Trimmed from V: 2 bases; trimmed from J: 2 bases; junction bases lacking a gene match: 2. From the cysteine through the phenylalanine, the CDR3 covers 16 amino acids. Kept here is only the CDR3 DNA, which spans 48 bases and is read in frame from base 1. Summary of the overall study and its limitations: How much clinical and demographic metadata was included differed by source and by participant, and the metadata was provided uncurated.

In regard to this clone: There is no known antigen for this receptor. No quality values exist for individual bases; no much larger clone is one base distant.

The collaborating institutions used their own protocols to collect whole blood in K2EDTA tubes. For TCRbeta analysis, collaborators shipped samples in one of three forms: frozen whole blood, isolated PBMCs, or DNA extracted from either of those sample types. Sample: peripheral blood. The chain is made from TRBV15 and TRBJ2-1, with 11 middle bases fitting TRBD1. The TCR comes from a human donor in a cohort sampled during active COVID-19. The CDR3 protein is CATSRTGQGAYNEQFF. The DNA sequence is TGTGCCACCAGCAGAACGGGACAGGGGGCCTACAATGAGCAGTTCTTC.